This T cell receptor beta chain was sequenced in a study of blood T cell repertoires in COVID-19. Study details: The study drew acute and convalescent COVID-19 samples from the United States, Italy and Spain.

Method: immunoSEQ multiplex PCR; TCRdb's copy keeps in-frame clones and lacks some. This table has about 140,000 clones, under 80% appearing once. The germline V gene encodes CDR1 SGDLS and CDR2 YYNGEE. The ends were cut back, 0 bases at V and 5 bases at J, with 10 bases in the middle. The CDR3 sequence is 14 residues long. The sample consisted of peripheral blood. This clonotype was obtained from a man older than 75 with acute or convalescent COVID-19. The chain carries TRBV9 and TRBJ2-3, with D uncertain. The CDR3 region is CASSVEVPGDTQYF. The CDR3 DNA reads TGTGCCAGCAGCGTAGAGGTCCCGGGAGATACGCAGTATTTT. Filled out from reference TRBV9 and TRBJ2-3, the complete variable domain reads DSGVTQTPKHLITATGQRVTLRCSPRSGDLSVYWYQQSLDQGLQFLIQYYNGEERAKGNILERFSAQQFPDLHSELNLSSLELGDSALYFCASSVEVPGDTQYFGPGTRLTVL.